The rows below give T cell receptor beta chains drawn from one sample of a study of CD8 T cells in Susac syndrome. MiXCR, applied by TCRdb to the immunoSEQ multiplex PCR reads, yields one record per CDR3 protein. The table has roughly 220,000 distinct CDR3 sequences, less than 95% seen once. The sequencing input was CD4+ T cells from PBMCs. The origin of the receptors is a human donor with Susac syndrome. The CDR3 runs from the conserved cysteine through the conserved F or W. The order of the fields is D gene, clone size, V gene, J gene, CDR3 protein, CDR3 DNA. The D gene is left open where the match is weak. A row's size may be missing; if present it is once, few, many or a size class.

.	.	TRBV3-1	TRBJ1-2	CASSQRQGRIYGYTF	TGTGCCAGCAGCCAACGTCAGGGGCGGATCTATGGCTACACCTTC
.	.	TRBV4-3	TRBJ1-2	CASSQDIRDVGYGYTF	TGCGCCAGCAGCCAAGATATAAGGGACGTCGGCTATGGCTACACCTTC
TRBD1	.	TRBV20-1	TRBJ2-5	CSARVGTGEETQYF	TGCAGTGCTAGAGTCGGGACAGGGGAAGAGACCCAGTACTTC
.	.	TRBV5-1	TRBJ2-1	CASTSGHNEQFF	TGCGCCAGCACTTCAGGTCACAATGAGCAGTTCTTC
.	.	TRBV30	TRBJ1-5	CAWRTANNQPQHF	TGTGCCTGGAGGACCGCGAACAATCAGCCCCAGCATTTT
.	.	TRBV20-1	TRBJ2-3	CSARDRSGTDTQYF	TGCAGTGCTAGAGATCGGAGCGGGACAGATACGCAGTATTTT
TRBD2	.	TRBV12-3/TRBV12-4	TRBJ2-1	CASSLAGGDNEQFF	TGTGCCAGCAGTCTAGCGGGGGGAGACAATGAGCAGTTCTTC
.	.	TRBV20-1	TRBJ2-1	CSARDFREVMDNEQFF	TGCAGTGCTAGAGACTTTCGAGAAGTTATGGACAATGAGCAGTTCTTC
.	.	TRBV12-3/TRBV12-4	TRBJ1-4	CASSFAGSSGEKLFF	TGTGCCAGCAGTTTCGCAGGCTCCAGCGGTGAAAAACTGTTTTTT
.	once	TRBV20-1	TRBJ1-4	CSARGGSTGEKLFF	TGCAGTGCTAGAGGAGGGTCAACGGGTGAAAAACTGTTTTTT
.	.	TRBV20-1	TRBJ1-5	CSAKQAIQPQHF	TGCAGTGCGAAACAGGCGATCCAGCCCCAGCATTTT
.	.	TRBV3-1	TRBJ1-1	CASSPEGGPGEAFF	TGTGCCAGCAGCCCAGAAGGGGGGCCAGGTGAAGCTTTCTTT
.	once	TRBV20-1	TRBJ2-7	CSARARDSSYEQYF	TGCAGTGCTAGGGCTCGGGACTCCTCATACGAGCAGTACTTC
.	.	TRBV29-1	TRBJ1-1	CSVDLGRGDTEAFF	TGCAGCGTTGATCTCGGTAGGGGAGACACTGAAGCTTTCTTT
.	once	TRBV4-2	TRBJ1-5	CASSQVGVGSNQPQHF	TGTGCCAGCAGCCAAGTAGGGGTAGGGAGCAATCAGCCCCAGCATTTT
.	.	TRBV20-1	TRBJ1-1	CSARGRLNTEAFF	TGCAGTGCTAGGGGACGGTTGAACACTGAAGCTTTCTTT
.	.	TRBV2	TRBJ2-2	CASSRVNTGELFF	TGTGCCTCCTCCAGAGTGAACACCGGGGAGCTGTTTTTT
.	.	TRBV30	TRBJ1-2	CAWSDGQYLYGYTF	TGTGCCTGGAGTGACGGACAGTACCTCTATGGCTACACCTTC
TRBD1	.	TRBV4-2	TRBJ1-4	CASSRLSEGQGKPTNEKLFF	TGTGCCAGCAGCCGACTATCGGAGGGACAGGGGAAACCAACTAATGAAAAACTGTTTTTT
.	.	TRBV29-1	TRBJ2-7	CSVEDRGVSYEQYF	TGCAGCGTTGAAGATCGAGGGGTCTCCTACGAGCAGTACTTC
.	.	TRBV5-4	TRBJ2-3	CASRASSTDTQYF	TGTGCCAGCAGAGCCTCTAGCACAGATACGCAGTATTTT
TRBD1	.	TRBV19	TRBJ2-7	CATRVGDRGYEQYF	TGTGCCACCAGGGTAGGGGACAGGGGATACGAGCAGTACTTC
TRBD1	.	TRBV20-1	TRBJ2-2	CSASLGQSNTGELFF	TGCAGTGCTAGTCTGGGACAGTCGAACACCGGGGAGCTGTTTTTT
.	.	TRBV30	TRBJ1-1	CAWSGDVTEAFF	TGTGCCTGGAGTGGCGATGTGACTGAAGCTTTCTTT
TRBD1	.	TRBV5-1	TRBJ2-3	CASSSGQGAYDTQYF	TGCGCCAGCAGCTCGGGACAGGGGGCCTACGATACGCAGTATTTT
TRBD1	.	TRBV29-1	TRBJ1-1	CSVGDRGGTEAFF	TGCAGCGTTGGTGACAGGGGGGGCACTGAAGCTTTCTTT
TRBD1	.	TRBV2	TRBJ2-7	CASRGTGSSYEQYF	TGTGCCAGCAGGGGGACAGGGTCATCCTACGAGCAGTACTTC
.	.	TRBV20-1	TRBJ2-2	CSASGTGELFF	TGCAGTGCTAGTGGAACCGGGGAGCTGTTTTTT
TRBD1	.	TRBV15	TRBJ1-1	CATRRDRNTEAFF	TGTGCCACCAGGCGGGACAGGAACACTGAAGCTTTCTTT
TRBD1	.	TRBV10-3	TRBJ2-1	CAISGGQGNGVDEQFF	TGTGCCATCAGTGGGGGACAGGGGAATGGGGTCGATGAGCAGTTCTTC
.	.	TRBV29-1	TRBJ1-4	CSVAGLGEKLFF	TGCAGCGTTGCTGGGTTAGGTGAAAAACTGTTTTTT
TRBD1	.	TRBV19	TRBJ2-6	CASSHRGLRGANVLTF	TGTGCCAGTAGTCACAGGGGGCTGAGAGGGGCCAACGTCCTGACTTTC
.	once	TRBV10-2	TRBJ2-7	CASSDNSGEQYF	TGCGCCAGCAGTGATAATTCGGGCGAGCAGTACTTC
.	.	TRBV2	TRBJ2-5	CASKFTGHAVETQYF	TGTGCCAGCAAATTCACCGGGCACGCAGTGGAGACCCAGTACTTC
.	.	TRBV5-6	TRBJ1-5	CASSLASDNQPQHF	TGTGCCAGCAGCTTGGCCAGCGACAATCAGCCCCAGCATTTT